This T cell receptor beta chain was found in a study of cytomegalovirus exposure and HLA in healthy donors. Profiling relied on immunoSEQ multiplex PCR, and the TCRdb table lists in-frame clones only, not all of them. The sample has 150,000 to 200,000 clones, nearly 90% seen once; the top ten hold 4.2%. This CDR3 is built from 14 residues. V lost 0 bases and J lost 3, with 10 bases in between. Germline lookup yields CDR1 SGDLS and CDR2 YYNGEE. Sequenced input: PBMCs. This sequence joins TRBV9 and TRBJ2-7; possibly TRBD1 for D (5 bases). The sequence was obtained from a man younger than 35 in good health and CMV-seropositive. The CDR3 region has the DNA TGTGCCAGCAGCGTAGGAGACAGTTACTACGAGCAGTACTTC. Protein: CASSVGDSYYEQYF.